This T cell receptor (beta chain) originates from a study of blood T cell repertoires in COVID-19. Study details: Whether acute or convalescent, the COVID-19 samples came from the United States, Italy and Spain. T cells, B-cell-depleted T cells, or PBMCs provided the cDNA or gDNA that served as material.

Authors' analysis steps: Using reference gene primer amplification, nucleated cell counts were estimated. Clones were sequenced by immunoSEQ multiplex PCR, and TCRdb holds only the in-frame ones, with some missing. That table supplies the V and J calls and clone size; D and trimming were determined from the DNA. In the table there are roughly 150,000 clones, around 82% of which are singletons. Germline V gene data show CDR1 as SGHRS and CDR2 as YFSETQ. V lost 0 bases and J lost 1, with 5 bases in between. The CDR3 extends over 13 amino acids. The specimen sequenced was peripheral blood. The TCR sequence derives from a human donor in a cohort sampled during active COVID-19. The chain has TRBV5-1 and TRBJ2-7; D gene ambiguous. The CDR3 region is CASSLAPSYEQYF. In DNA form, the CDR3 reads TGCGCCAGCAGCTTGGCTCCGTCCTACGAGCAGTACTTC.